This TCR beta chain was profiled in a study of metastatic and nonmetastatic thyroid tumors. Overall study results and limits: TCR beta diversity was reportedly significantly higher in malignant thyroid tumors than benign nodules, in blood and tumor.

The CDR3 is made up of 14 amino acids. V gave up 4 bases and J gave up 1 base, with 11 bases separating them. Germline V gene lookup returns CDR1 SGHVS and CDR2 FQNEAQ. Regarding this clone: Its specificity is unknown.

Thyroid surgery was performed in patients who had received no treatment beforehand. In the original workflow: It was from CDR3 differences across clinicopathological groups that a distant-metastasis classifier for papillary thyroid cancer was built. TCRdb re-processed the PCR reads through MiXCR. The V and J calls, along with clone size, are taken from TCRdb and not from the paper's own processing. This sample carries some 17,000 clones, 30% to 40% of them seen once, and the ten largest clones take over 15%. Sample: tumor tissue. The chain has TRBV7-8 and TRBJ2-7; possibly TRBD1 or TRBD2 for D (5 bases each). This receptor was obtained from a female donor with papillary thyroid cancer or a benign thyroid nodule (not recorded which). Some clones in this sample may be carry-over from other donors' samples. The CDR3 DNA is TGTGCCAGCAGCTCCGGGACGACATCCTACGAGCAGTACTTC. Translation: CASSSGTTSYEQYF.